The 12 T cell receptor beta chains below all came from one sample that was sequenced in a study of early T cells in non-severe SARS-CoV-2 infection (dated by TCRdb to the early 2020s). Library generation was performed with 5' RACE. The instrument given in TCRdb is NextSeq 500. The public reads were quality trimmed at Q25 with fastp and then assembled into clones with MiXCR by TCRdb, keeping productive beta chains. A single entry per CDR3 protein holds the most common genes and DNA from its merged rows. The sample table holds about 71,000 distinct CDR3 sequences, of which around 12% were seen once. The ten most abundant clones make up approximately 2.6% of the sample. This specimen was whole blood, taken at baseline. Receptor source: an adult who was a healthcare worker with PCR-confirmed SARS-CoV-2 infection or an uninfected control (not recorded which).

V is TRBV18 and J is TRBJ1-2; 8 nucleotides line up with TRBD1. The ends lost 2 bases at V and 4 bases at J; junction bases unmatched: 9. CDR1 and CDR2 from the germline V gene are KGHSH and LQKENI. The CDR3 runs 16 residues. The CDR3 coding sequence is TGTGCCAGCTCACCATTACCGACAGGGGAAAGCTATGGCTACACCTTC. This gives the protein CASSPLPTGESYGYTF.

This clonotype has ten or more counts. The chain has TRBV21-1 and TRBJ2-4; the table names TRBD1, a call not compared with the DNA. TRBV21-1 constitutes a pseudogene. The CDR3 runs 14 residues. The CDR3 nucleotides are TGTGCCATTAGACAGGGCACGCTCGGGTACATTCAGTACTTC. Amino acid sequence: CAIRQGTLGYIQYF.

This clonotype occurred many times. The chain combines TRBV7-9 with TRBJ1-5; a possible D gene is TRBD1 (6 bases). The CDR3 is 14 residues long. The ends were cut back, 0 bases at V and 5 bases at J, with 8 bases in the middle. Per germline, CDR1 SEHNR and CDR2 FQNEAQ (reference sequence). The CDR3 here is CASSLAGGDQPQHF. The CDR3 region has the DNA TGTGCCAGCAGCTTAGCAGGGGGGGATCAGCCCCAGCATTTT.

This clonotype has more than one count but fewer than ten. This sequence joins TRBV19 and TRBJ2-6; no firm D call. The V end was cut by 2 bases, the J end by 1 base, with 6 bases between. This CDR3 region has 15 residues. Germline V gives CDR1 LNHDA, CDR2 SQIVND (reference sequence). This CDR3 reads CASSIKGSGANVLTF. DNA of the CDR3: TGTGCCAGTAGTATAAAGGGTTCTGGGGCCAACGTCCTGACTTTC.

This clonotype was seen at least ten times. The chain is built from TRBV6-5 and TRBJ1-3; 8 bases line up with TRBD1. Trimming cost V 6 bases and J 0 bases; bases outside gene matches: 7. CDR3 length: 16 amino acids. The germline V gene encodes CDR1 MNHEY and CDR2 SVGAGI. The CDR3 is CASRLTTGGSGNTIYF. In DNA form, the CDR3 reads TGTGCCAGCAGACTCACCACAGGGGGCTCTGGAAACACCATATATTTT.

This clonotype was seen a handful of times. This chain links TRBV4-1 with TRBJ1-5, with D perhaps TRBD1 (6 bases). Germline V gives CDR1 MGHRA, CDR2 YSYEKL. The V end lost 0 bases, the J end lost 5 bases, and 17 bases lay between the germline ends. CDR3 length: 17 amino acids. The CDR3 is CASSQERADRSYQPQHF. Here the CDR3 DNA reads TGCGCCAGCAGCCAAGAGAGGGCAGACAGGAGCTATCAGCCCCAGCATTTT.

This clonotype was seen ten or more times. The V call is TRBV7-8, the J call TRBJ1-4; D is perhaps TRBD1 (5 bases). Germline values: CDR1 SGHVS, CDR2 FQNEAQ. The CDR3 length is 15 residues. The V and J ends lost 1 base and 4 bases respectively, with 10 bases between them. The CDR3 DNA is TGTGCCAGCAGCTTAGGACAGACAGATAATGAAAAACTGTTTTTT. Residues: CASSLGQTDNEKLFF.

This sequence joins TRBV6-5 and TRBJ1-1, with D tentatively TRBD1 (5 bases). The CDR3 is 13 residues long. Germline CDR1 and CDR2: MNHEY and SVGAGI. V was clipped by 4 bases and J by 4 bases, with 10 bases between them. CDR3 in amino acids: CASSSGGSTEAFF. The CDR3 bases are TGTGCCAGCAGTTCGGGGGGGAGCACTGAAGCTTTCTTT.

This clonotype was seen repeatedly, ten times or more. The chain is built from TRBV28 and TRBJ1-2, with a tentative D call TRBD1 (5 bases). Trimming left V 6 bases short and J 4 bases short, with 18 bases between. Germline V gene lookup returns CDR1 MDHEN and CDR2 SYDVKM. CDR3 size: 15 residues. The CDR3 loop is CASSPRGALVYGYTF. The CDR3 nucleotides read TGTGCCAGCAGCCCCCGGGGCGCCCTTGTCTATGGCTACACCTTC.

This clonotype was seen repeatedly, ten times or more. The genes are TRBV7-2 and TRBJ2-3; D remains unclear. CDR3 length: 13 residues. The ends were cut back, 5 bases at V and 1 base at J, with 7 bases in the middle. Germline CDR1 and CDR2: SGHTA and FQGNSA. CDR3: CASSPTGTDTQYF. CDR3 DNA: TGTGCCAGCAGCCCGACTGGCACAGATACGCAGTATTTT.

In this sample, this clonotype turned up a few times. V gene TRBV6-5 combines with J gene TRBJ1-1, with TRBD1 matching 7 bases. CDR3 length equals 15 residues. The V segment lost 5 bases and the J segment 4 bases; nucleotides outside the gene matches: 10. The germline V gene has CDR1 MNHEY and CDR2 SVGAGI. The chain's CDR3 is CASSRSGTALTEAFF. The CDR3 DNA follows: TGTGCCAGCAGTAGATCCGGGACAGCGCTCACTGAAGCTTTCTTT.

This clonotype was seen more than once but under ten times. This chain connects TRBV7-9 to TRBJ2-2; TRBD2 agrees at 9 bases. V dropped 5 bases and J dropped 2; count of bases not matched to a gene: 9. This CDR3 contains 17 residues. Germline loops: CDR1 SEHNR, CDR2 FQNEAQ (reference sequence). CDR3 sequence: CASSPGWTSANTGELFF. CDR3 nucleotide sequence: TGTGCCAGCAGCCCAGGGTGGACTAGCGCTAACACCGGGGAGCTGTTTTTT.